This passage covers 21 T cell receptor beta chains from one sample sequenced in a study of blood T cell repertoires in COVID-19. The table came from immunoSEQ multiplex PCR; TCRdb's copy has only in-frame clones and leaves some out. The sample includes some 140,000 clones, around 78% of them seen just once. Sequencing was performed on peripheral blood. The receptors were sampled from a human donor in a cohort sampled during active COVID-19.

CDR3: CASFRDSNTGELFF. The DNA of the CDR3 is TGTGCCAGCTTCCGGGACAGTAACACCGGGGAGCTGTTTTTT. This chain connects TRBV6-6 to TRBJ2-2; 7 bases match TRBD1. CDR1 and CDR2 from the germline V gene are MNHNY and SVGAGI (reference sequence). Losses at the gene ends were 8 bases for V and 2 bases for J; bases not matched to a gene: 5. CDR3 length equals 14 residues.

CDR3 sequence (DNA): TGTGCCAGCAGCGTAGGGCAGAATGGTGGCACTGAAGCTTTCTTT. Translated, it gives CASSVGQNGGTEAFF. The rearrangement links TRBV9 to TRBJ1-1; D unclear. The V gene's germline CDR1 is SGDLS and CDR2 YYNGEE. Trimming shortened V by 0 bases and J by 4 bases, and 13 bases separated the two germline ends. This CDR3 spans 15 amino acids. Full variable domain (rest looked up from reference TRBV9 and TRBJ1-1): DSGVTQTPKHLITATGQRVTLRCSPRSGDLSVYWYQQSLDQGLQFLIQYYNGEERAKGNILERFSAQQFPDLHSELNLSSLELGDSALYFCASSVGQNGGTEAFFGQGTRLTVV.

The chain has TRBV6-2 or TRBV6-3 and TRBJ1-2, with D perhaps TRBD1 (5 bases). The CDR3 is 14 residues long. Per germline, CDR1 MNHEY and CDR2 SVGEGT. Trimming removed 5 bases from V and 4 bases from J, with 14 bases in between. The CDR3 sequence is CASSASAGGYGYTF. The CDR3 coding sequence is TGTGCCAGCAGTGCCTCGGCGGGGGGCTATGGCTACACCTTC.

The chain has TRBV6-1 and TRBJ1-2; no clear D. CDR1 and CDR2 from the germline V gene are MNHNS and SASEGT. The CDR3 loop spans 15 amino acids. V gave up 2 bases and J gave up 2 bases, with 12 bases separating them. The CDR3 spells CASSESHGQNYGYTF. For the CDR3, the DNA is TGTGCCAGCAGTGAATCTCATGGGCAAAACTATGGCTACACCTTC.

The rearrangement joins TRBV5-1 to TRBJ2-1; 8 bases line up with TRBD2. Germline V CDR1 and CDR2: SGHRS, YFSETQ. CDR3 length equals 17 residues. Trimming removed 0 bases from V and 7 bases from J; junction bases left unmatched: 12. The CDR3 sequence: CASSLASTGGPSNEQFF. In DNA form, the CDR3 reads TGCGCCAGCAGCTTGGCCAGCACGGGGGGGCCATCGAATGAGCAGTTCTTC. Based on the CDR3 plus reference TRBV5-1 and TRBJ2-1, the full variable domain is KAGVTQTPRYLIKTRGQQVTLSCSPISGHRSVSWYQQTPGQGLQFLFEYFSETQRNKGNFPGRFSGRQFSNSRSEMNVSTLELGDSALYLCASSLASTGGPSNEQFFGPGTRLTVL.

This chain links TRBV24-1 with TRBJ1-5, with D unclear. With 4 bases removed from V and 6 bases from J, the gap between germline ends came to 15 bases. This CDR3 comprises 15 residues. Germline V lookup: CDR1 KGHDR, CDR2 SFDVKD. The CDR3 sequence: CATSEGSGFSQPQHF. The CDR3 nucleotides are TGTGCCACCAGTGAGGGCAGTGGGTTTAGTCAGCCCCAGCATTTT.

The V call is TRBV13, the J call TRBJ1-1; no definite D call. CDR3 length: 13 amino acids. Germline CDR1 and CDR2: PRHDT and FYEKMQ (reference sequence). With 5 bases removed from V and 4 bases from J, the gap between germline ends came to 11 bases. Here the CDR3 reads CASSPRAGTEAFF. CDR3 bases: TGTGCCAGCAGCCCCCGGGCGGGCACTGAAGCTTTCTTT. Based on the CDR3 plus reference TRBV13 and TRBJ1-1, the full variable domain is AAGVIQSPRHLIKEKRETATLKCYPIPRHDTVYWYQQGPGQDPQFLISFYEKMQSDKGSIPDRFSAQQFSDYHSELNMSSLELGDSALYFCASSPRAGTEAFFGQGTRLTVV.

This chain connects TRBV7-9 to TRBJ2-7, with TRBD1 matching 7 bases. The CDR3 contains 14 residues. Germline CDR1 and CDR2: SEHNR and FQNEAQ (reference sequence). The trim removed 1 base at V and 1 base at J, leaving 1 base unmatched. The CDR3, as DNA: TGTGCCAGCAGCTTAGTGGGACAGTCCTACGAGCAGTACTTC. This codes for CASSLVGQSYEQYF.

The rearrangement uses TRBV6-1 and TRBJ1-5; D ambiguous. This CDR3 is built from 13 residues. Trimming stripped 0 bases from V and 7 bases from J, with 7 bases between. Germline CDR1 MNHNS, CDR2 SASEGT. CDR3 sequence (DNA): TGTGCCAGCAGTGAAGCAGCCTTGCAGCCCCAGCATTTT. Its translation: CASSEAALQPQHF.

The CDR3 sequence: CASSLSNEQYF. CDR3 sequence (DNA): TGTGCCAGCAGTTTAAGCAACGAGCAGTACTTC. The genes are TRBV28 and TRBJ2-7; D remains ambiguous. V was shortened by 2 bases and J by 5 bases, with 4 bases between the two germline ends. CDR1 and CDR2 from the germline V gene are MDHEN and SYDVKM. This CDR3 spans 11 amino acids.

The rearrangement links TRBV5-1 to TRBJ2-7; D remains unclear. The germline V gene encodes CDR1 SGHRS and CDR2 YFSETQ. This CDR3 is built from 13 residues. The V end was cut by 7 bases, the J end by 2 bases, with 13 bases between. The DNA of the CDR3 is TGCGCCAGCCCCCCTGGCGGCACCTACGAGCAGTACTTC. Amino acids: CASPPGGTYEQYF.

The chain combines TRBV6-2 or TRBV6-3 with TRBJ1-1; D unresolved. CDR3 length: 13 residues. The germline V gene encodes CDR1 MNHEY and CDR2 SVGEGT. Trimming took off 2 bases at V and 5 bases at J, with 9 bases between the two ends. The CDR3 loop reads CASSYPGRTEAFF. The CDR3 coding sequence is TGTGCCAGCAGTTACCCCGGGAGAACTGAAGCTTTCTTT.

The chain has TRBV6-5 and TRBJ1-4; D is perhaps TRBD1 (5 bases). The CDR3 consists of 14 residues. V shed 5 bases and J shed 5 bases, with 12 bases lying between them. CDR1 and CDR2 from the germline V gene are MNHEY and SVGAGI. CDR3 DNA: TGTGCCAGCAGTAACGGACACCGAAATGAAAAACTGTTTTTT. Its protein product is CASSNGHRNEKLFF.

The chain recombines TRBV23-1 with TRBJ2-5, with TRBD1 matching 7 bases. TRBV23-1 is treated as an ORF (open reading frame) with a function not yet certain. This CDR3 contains 18 residues. The junction had 16 bases not matched to a gene; V was cut back by 6 bases and J by 0 bases. CDR3 sequence reads: CASRSTGWFYAYQETQYF. As DNA, the CDR3 is TGCGCCAGCAGATCGACAGGGTGGTTTTATGCGTACCAAGAGACCCAGTACTTC.

This clone came up a few times. The chain employs TRBV28 and TRBJ1-2, with D hard to call. This CDR3 region has 11 residues. CDR1 and CDR2 from the germline V gene are MDHEN and SYDVKM. V was trimmed by 8 bases and J by 4 bases, leaving 8 bases between them. The CDR3 region is CASGESYGYTF. For the CDR3, the DNA is TGTGCCAGCGGGGAGTCCTATGGCTACACCTTC.

The chain links TRBV19 to TRBJ1-5; 7 bases are shared with TRBD1. From germline, CDR1 is LNHDA and CDR2 SQIVND (reference sequence). The length of the CDR3 is 13 residues. V shed 8 bases, J shed 15 bases, and the junction held 16 bases outside the gene matches. The CDR3, as DNA: TGTGCCAGTCTCTCTTCTTACAGGGGAAGTCCGCATTTT. This encodes CASLSSYRGSPHF.

The chain has TRBV28 and TRBJ2-1; 10 bases are a match to TRBD1. CDR3 size: 15 residues. CDR1 is MDHEN, CDR2 SYDVKM, per germline. V lost 2 bases to trimming and J lost 5 bases; unmatched junction nucleotides: 3. The CDR3 DNA follows: TGTGCCAGCAGTTTAGGGGGGACAGGGGACAATGAGCAGTTCTTC. Protein sequence: CASSLGGTGDNEQFF. The variable domain in full, with the rest retrieved from reference TRBV28 and TRBJ2-1, is DVKVTQSSRYLVKRTGEKVFLECVQDMDHENMFWYRQDPGLGLRLIYFSYDVKMKEKGDIPEGYSVSREKKERFSLILESASTNQTSMYLCASSLGGTGDNEQFFGPGTRLTVL.

The CDR3 DNA reads as TGTGCCAGCAGCGTAGCCGTCCGGGGGACTGAAGCTTTCTTT. This encodes CASSVAVRGTEAFF. The V call is TRBV9, the J call TRBJ1-1, with D possibly matching TRBD1 (5 bases). V lost 0 bases, J lost 5 bases, and 11 bases lay in between. The CDR3 is made up of 14 amino acids. CDR1 and CDR2 (germline): SGDLS, YYNGEE.

J is TRBJ2-2 and V is TRBV14, with D possibly TRBD2 on 5 matching bases. Trimming pared 4 bases from V and 4 bases from J, leaving 16 bases between. The germline CDR1 and CDR2 sequences are SGHDN and FVKESK. This CDR3 is built from 16 residues. The CDR3 region is CASSPGYGSATGELFF. As DNA, the CDR3 is TGTGCCAGCAGCCCTGGCTATGGGAGTGCCACCGGGGAGCTGTTTTTT.

This sequence joins TRBV5-5 and TRBJ2-7, with 7 bases matching TRBD1. The germline CDR1 and CDR2 sequences are SGHKS and YYEKEE (reference sequence). This CDR3 contains 15 residues. After removal of 1 base from V and 6 bases from J, the junction contained 10 bases not matched to a gene. CDR3 bases: TGTGCCAGCAGCTTGTGGGGGACAGTTCTTGCCGAGCAGTACTTC. This translates into CASSLWGTVLAEQYF.

This chain links TRBV19 with TRBJ1-1; the match to TRBD1 covers 7 bases. From germline, CDR1 is LNHDA and CDR2 SQIVND (reference sequence). The CDR3 runs to 12 residues. Losses at the gene ends were 7 bases for V and 7 bases for J; bases not matched to a gene: 6. The CDR3 here is CASKNWTGEAFF. CDR3 in DNA: TGTGCCAGTAAAAACTGGACAGGTGAAGCTTTCTTT.